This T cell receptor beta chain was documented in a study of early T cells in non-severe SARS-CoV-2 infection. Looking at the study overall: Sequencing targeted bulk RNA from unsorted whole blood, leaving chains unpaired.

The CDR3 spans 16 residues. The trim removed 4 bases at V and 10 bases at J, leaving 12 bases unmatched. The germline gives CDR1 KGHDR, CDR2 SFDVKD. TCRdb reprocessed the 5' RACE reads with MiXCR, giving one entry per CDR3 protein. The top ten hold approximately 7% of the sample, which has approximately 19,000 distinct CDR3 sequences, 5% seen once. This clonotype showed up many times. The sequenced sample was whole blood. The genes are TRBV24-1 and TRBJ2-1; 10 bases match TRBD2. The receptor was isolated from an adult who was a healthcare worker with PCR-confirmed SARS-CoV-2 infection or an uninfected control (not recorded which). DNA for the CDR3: TGTGCCACCAGTGACCCCCTAGCGGGAGCAGTATACGAGCAGTTCTTC. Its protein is CATSDPLAGAVYEQFF.